The 9 T cell receptor beta chains listed next were all sequenced from one sample in a study of T cells in localized non-small cell lung cancer. The protocol was immunoSEQ multiplex PCR, while the TCRdb copy is restricted to in-frame clones and leaves out a portion. The sample records around 43,000 clones, 85% to 90% being singletons. Specimen: peripheral blood, collected before any cancer treatment. The source of these receptors is a man aged 18 to 49 with stage I lung adenocarcinoma.

This clone has a single count. The chain is built from TRBV5-1 and TRBJ1-6, with TRBD1 identical over 12 bases. With 0 bases clipped from V and 9 bases from J, the junction kept 4 bases outside the gene matches. The CDR3 spans 16 residues. Looked up from germline, CDR1 is SGHRS and CDR2 is YFSETQ. CDR3 bases: TGCGCCAGCAGCTTGGCCTTGGGACAGGGGGCTTCACCCCTCCACTTT. This gives the protein CASSLALGQGASPLHF.

The genes are TRBV6-1 and TRBJ2-2; 14 nucleotides line up with TRBD2. Germline V CDR1 and CDR2: MNHNS, SASEGT. The CDR3 length is 19 residues. The trim removed 4 bases at V and 1 base at J, leaving 8 bases unmatched. The CDR3 protein is CASSGRTSGGKMNTGELFF. DNA for the CDR3: TGTGCCAGCAGTGGCCGGACTAGCGGGGGGAAGATGAACACCGGGGAGCTGTTTTTT.

The chain recombines TRBV14 with TRBJ2-5; the match to TRBD2 covers 7 bases. V trimming: 4 bases; J trimming: 5 bases; junction bases outside the gene matches: 10. The germline CDR1 and CDR2 sequences are SGHDN and FVKESK. The CDR3 extends over 15 amino acids. CDR3 nucleotide sequence: TGTGCCAGCAGCCCAACGGGGAGGGAGTACGAGACCCAGTACTTC. Translating gives CASSPTGREYETQYF.

Written as DNA, the CDR3 is TGTGCCAGCAGCCTGCCGGGACAGAATTATGGCTACACCTTC. Translation: CASSLPGQNYGYTF. This chain joins TRBV5-4 and TRBJ1-2; 7 bases match TRBD1. Germline loops: CDR1 SGHNT, CDR2 YYREEE (reference sequence). The J segment lost 5 bases and the V segment lost 4 bases, leaving 8 bases of the junction unmatched. The CDR3 sequence is 14 residues long.

V usage is TRBV7-2 and J usage is TRBJ1-3; D call uncertain. Germline-derived CDR1 and CDR2 are SGHTA and FQGNSA. V lost 0 bases and J lost 0, with 6 bases in between. The CDR3 has 15 residues. The CDR3 loop reads CASSLAAGSGNTIYF. CDR3 nucleotide sequence: TGTGCCAGCAGCTTAGCGGCAGGCTCTGGAAACACCATATATTTT.

This clone was detected once. The J gene is TRBJ1-4, the V gene TRBV6-5; TRBD1 agrees at 8 bases. Unmatched junction bases numbered 5, after V lost 5 bases and J lost 3 bases. Germline CDR1 is MNHEY and CDR2 is SVGAGI. The CDR3 consists of 15 residues. This CDR3 reads CASSRGDRSNEKLFF. The CDR3 DNA reads TGTGCCAGCAGTCGTGGGGACAGGTCTAATGAAAAACTGTTTTTT.

The chain has TRBV6-5 and TRBJ2-5; TRBD2 aligns across 9 bases. With V trimmed by 6 bases and J by 5 bases, 10 bases remained unmatched. The CDR3 has 15 amino acids. CDR1 is MNHEY and CDR2 is SVGAGI in the germline V gene. This chain's CDR3 is CASRRGSGGGETQYF. The CDR3 DNA is TGTGCCAGCAGGCGGGGTAGCGGGGGCGGGGAGACCCAGTACTTC.

The V gene is TRBV4-3, the J gene TRBJ2-2, with D maybe TRBD2 (5 bases). The CDR3 has 15 residues. Per germline, CDR1 LGHNA and CDR2 YSLEER. Trimming took 7 bases from V and 12 from J, leaving 24 bases between them. The CDR3 nucleotides read TGCGCCAGCACCCTAAATGGGGTCGGGGAGCCGAAGCTGTTTTTT. Its translation is CASTLNGVGEPKLFF.

Concerning this clone: At one of its ends the junction is not consistent with the germline gene, which may arise from a read error. This chain uses TRBV29-1 with TRBJ2-3; 10 nucleotides match TRBD2. The CDR3 contains 14 residues. Per germline, CDR1 SQVTM and CDR2 ANQGSEA. CDR3 protein: CSFERGGHGNTQYF. For the CDR3, the DNA is TGCAGCTTTGAGCGGGGGGGCCATGGGAATACGCAGTATTTT.